These 27 T cell receptor beta chains share one sample of origin, sequenced in a study of post-analysis software for immune sequencing data. cDNA libraries for TCR beta contained unique molecular identifiers. MiXCR, run by TCRdb on the PCR reads, gives a single entry per CDR3 protein. This sample yields 740,000 or so distinct CDR3 sequences, of which approximately 53% are seen a single time; approximately 4.2% belongs to the top ten. Their specific antigens are unknown. Study-wide results and limits: Comparison of patients with controls showed five TRBV segments more frequent in patients, TRBV5-6, TRBV5-1 and TRBV20-1 among them.

Sample: blood. All receptors come from a girl between 10 and 17 years old with multiple sclerosis.

The gene calls are TRBV4-2 and TRBJ2-1; TRBD1 aligns across 8 bases. Germline V CDR1 and CDR2: LGHNA, YNFKEQ. The CDR3 contains 17 residues. The V and J ends lost 3 bases and 0 bases, in that order; junction bases with no gene match: 7. CDR3 bases: TGTGCCAGCAGCCATGCGACAGGGGCCAGCTCCTACAATGAGCAGTTCTTC. Translating gives CASSHATGASSYNEQFF.

The chain links TRBV10-3 to TRBJ2-5; D is unresolved. The CDR3 runs to 13 residues. V was pared by 3 bases and J by 7 bases, with 12 bases between. Germline assignment: CDR1 ENHRY and CDR2 SYGVKD. The CDR3 DNA follows: TGTGCCATCAGTGACGCAGGCCTCGGGACCCAGTACTTC. Translation gives CAISDAGLGTQYF.

The chain combines TRBV5-1 with TRBJ2-7; no clear D gene. Germline V gene sequence: CDR1 SGHRS, CDR2 YFSETQ. Trimming stripped 4 bases from V and 4 bases from J, with 18 bases between. The CDR3 extends over 15 amino acids. In nucleotides, the CDR3 is TGCGCCAGCAGCCCCGAGGTCCAGCCAGGTTACGAGCAGTACTTC. Its translation: CASSPEVQPGYEQYF.

The V gene is TRBV5-1, the J gene TRBJ2-3, with D perhaps matching TRBD1 or TRBD2 (5 bases each). The CDR3 contains 16 residues. Germline CDR1 reads SGHRS; CDR2 reads YFSETQ. Trimming took off 4 bases at V and 0 bases at J, with 15 bases between the two ends. The CDR3 nucleotides are TGCGCCAGCAGCAGGGGCCGGGAAACAAGCACAGATACGCAGTATTTT. It encodes CASSRGRETSTDTQYF.

This clonotype was seen only a few times. The chain carries TRBV10-3 and TRBJ2-1, with 11 bases matching TRBD2. J gave up 5 bases and V 6 bases, and 6 bases lay outside the gene matches. CDR1 is ENHRY and CDR2 is SYGVKD in the germline V gene. The CDR3 runs to 15 residues. CDR3: CAIRLAGGTNNEQFF. CDR3 DNA sequence: TGTGCCATCAGATTAGCGGGAGGGACTAACAATGAGCAGTTCTTC.

The chain couples TRBV7-8 to TRBJ2-4; perhaps D is TRBD1 or TRBD2 (5 bases each). V dropped 6 bases and J dropped 13 bases, with 19 bases sitting between them. The CDR3 is made up of 13 amino acids. Germline CDR1 and CDR2: SGHVS and FQNEAQ. CDR3 amino acids: CASRGSGLGEQYF. Written as DNA, the CDR3 is TGTGCCAGCAGGGGCTCGGGGCTTGGGGAGCAGTACTTC.

The sample holds a few counts of this clonotype. The rearrangement uses TRBV29-1 and TRBJ1-4; maybe TRBD1 (6 bases). The CDR3 sequence is 18 residues long. Germline loops: CDR1 SQVTM, CDR2 ANQGSEA. Trimming took off 0 bases at V and 4 bases at J, with 21 bases between the two ends. This CDR3 is CSVEDPRGGALYNEKLFF. The CDR3, as DNA: TGCAGCGTTGAAGATCCCAGAGGGGGGGCCTTATATAATGAAAAACTGTTTTTT.

This clonotype has only one observation. The chain uses TRBV7-2 and TRBJ2-6; tentatively, D is TRBD1 or TRBD2 (5 bases each). The V end was cut by 7 bases, the J end by 5 bases, with 15 bases between. Germline V gene lookup returns CDR1 SGHTA and CDR2 FQGNSA. The CDR3 covers 15 residues. The CDR3 DNA reads as TGTGCCAGCAACAATCTAGGGGAGCGGGCCAACGTCCTGACTTTC. Translating it yields CASNNLGERANVLTF.

This clonotype has only a few counts. The genes are TRBV9 and TRBJ2-7; 7 bases map to TRBD2. V dropped 2 bases and J dropped 2; count of bases not matched to a gene: 4. This CDR3 is built from 14 residues. Germline-derived CDR1 and CDR2 are SGDLS and YYNGEE. The CDR3 loop is CASSVSGTTYEQYF. In DNA, the CDR3 is TGTGCCAGCAGCGTCAGCGGGACGACCTACGAGCAGTACTTC. Supplemented by reference TRBV9 and TRBJ2-7, the full variable domain reads DSGVTQTPKHLITATGQRVTLRCSPRSGDLSVYWYQQSLDQGLQFLIQYYNGEERAKGNILERFSAQQFPDLHSELNLSSLELGDSALYFCASSVSGTTYEQYFGPGTRLTVT.

This chain connects TRBV10-3 to TRBJ1-2; no firm D call. Trimming pared 2 bases from V and 4 bases from J, leaving 8 bases between. The CDR3 loop spans 13 amino acids. CDR1 and CDR2 from the germline V gene are ENHRY and SYGVKD. The CDR3 DNA reads as TGTGCCATCAGTGAGGCAGTGCCCTATGGCTACACCTTC. This codes for CAISEAVPYGYTF.

This CDR3 is CATSRDWQDILEQYF. DNA for the CDR3: TGTGCCACCAGCAGAGATTGGCAGGACATTTTGGAGCAGTACTTC. The rearrangement links TRBV15 to TRBJ2-1, with TRBD1 as a possible D gene (5 bases). The J call may be faulty, since TRBJ2-7 better matches the DNA end. Germline V lookup: CDR1 LNHNV, CDR2 YYDKDF (reference sequence). CDR3 length: 15 amino acids.

This chain uses TRBV10-1 with TRBJ2-4; 9 bases line up with TRBD1. Trimming cost V 2 bases and J 9 bases; bases outside gene matches: 2. The CDR3 runs to 13 residues. Germline lookup yields CDR1 WNHNN and CDR2 SYGVQD (reference sequence). CDR3 coding DNA: TGCGCCAGCAGTGAGGGACAGGGGTCCATTCAGTACTTC. It encodes CASSEGQGSIQYF.

This clonotype was observed a handful of times. V is TRBV5-1 and J is TRBJ2-1, with TRBD2 matching over 13 bases. This CDR3 has 15 residues. Germline CDR1 is SGHRS and CDR2 is YFSETQ. V gave up 4 bases and J gave up 8 bases; unmatched junction bases: 6. The CDR3: CASSVTSGGKDEQFF. The CDR3 nucleotides are TGCGCCAGCAGCGTGACTAGCGGGGGGAAAGATGAGCAGTTCTTC.

A remark on this clonotype: A read error may account for a junction end that differs from germline. The chain has TRBV6-4 and TRBJ2-6; TRBD1 matches 9 bases. Germline-derived CDR1 and CDR2 are MRHNA and SNTAGT. This CDR3 has 16 residues. Written as DNA, the CDR3 is TGTGCCAGCAGTGGGACAGGGGACTCTGGGGCCAACGTCCGGACTTTC. It translates to CASSGTGDSGANVRTF.

In this sample, this clonotype turned up a few times. The chain is built from TRBV19 and TRBJ2-6; D not resolved. V lost 1 base and J lost 2, with 3 bases in between. This CDR3 has 14 residues. Looked up from germline, CDR1 is LNHDA and CDR2 is SQIVND (reference sequence). CDR3 in DNA: TGTGCCAGTAGTATAGGGGCTGGGGCCAACGTCCTGACTTTC. Translation gives CASSIGAGANVLTF.

The table lists this clonotype with a few counts. V gene TRBV6-5 combines with J gene TRBJ2-1; 9 bases agree with TRBD2. CDR1 MNHEY and CDR2 SVGAGI come from the germline V gene. There are 13 residues in the CDR3. V was clipped by 10 bases and J by 7 bases; unmatched bases: 8. This CDR3 is CATRLAGSNEQFF. CDR3 DNA: TGTGCCACCCGCCTAGCGGGATCGAATGAGCAGTTCTTC.

The V and J genes are TRBV7-8 and TRBJ2-5; 7 nucleotides line up with TRBD1. The J call is in doubt because the DNA end fits TRBJ2-7 better. The germline V gene has CDR1 SGHVS and CDR2 FQNEAQ. The CDR3 contains 15 residues. The CDR3 bases are TGTGCCAGCAGCCCAGACAGGGTCAATAAAAACGAGCAGTACTTC. Protein sequence: CASSPDRVNKNEQYF.

The genes are TRBV5-1 and TRBJ2-1; D gene ambiguous. Germline V gene data show CDR1 as SGHRS and CDR2 as YFSETQ. V gave up 0 bases and J gave up 6 bases, with 7 bases separating them. This CDR3 spans 13 amino acids. The CDR3 sequence: CASSLAEVNEQFF. The CDR3 bases are TGCGCCAGCAGCTTGGCCGAGGTCAATGAGCAGTTCTTC. Together with reference TRBV5-1 and TRBJ2-1, the CDR3 gives the full variable domain: KAGVTQTPRYLIKTRGQQVTLSCSPISGHRSVSWYQQTPGQGLQFLFEYFSETQRNKGNFPGRFSGRQFSNSRSEMNVSTLELGDSALYLCASSLAEVNEQFFGPGTRLTVL.

The rearrangement joins TRBV20-1 to TRBJ1-2, with 10 bases matching TRBD1. This CDR3 is built from 13 residues. V was pared by 5 bases and J by 3 bases, with 3 bases of the junction left unmatched. Germline lookup yields CDR1 DFQATT and CDR2 SNEGSKA (reference sequence). The CDR3 reads CSALGQGDYGYTF. CDR3 DNA: TGCAGTGCTCTCGGACAGGGGGACTATGGCTACACCTTC.

The chain carries TRBV7-9 and TRBJ2-5; 10 bases agree with TRBD2. Germline V lookup: CDR1 SEHNR, CDR2 FQNEAQ (reference sequence). V lost 3 bases and J lost 3; bases outside the gene matches: 4. The CDR3 is made up of 15 amino acids. The DNA for the CDR3 is TGTGCCAGCAGCTTCCCTACTAGCGGGGAAGAGACCCAGTACTTC. Its translation is CASSFPTSGEETQYF.

The J gene is TRBJ1-1, the V gene TRBV19; D is unresolved. This CDR3 region has 13 residues. The V and J ends lost 0 bases and 5 bases respectively, with 7 bases between them. The V gene's germline CDR1 is LNHDA and CDR2 SQIVND (reference sequence). The CDR3 is CASSIEGRTEAFF. In DNA form, the CDR3 reads TGTGCCAGTAGTATAGAGGGGAGAACTGAAGCTTTCTTT.

V gene TRBV5-1 combines with J gene TRBJ2-5; 11 positions agree with TRBD2. The closer fit of TRBJ2-7 to the DNA end suggests the J call may be wrong. This CDR3 is 16 amino acids long. Germline V gene data show CDR1 as SGHRS and CDR2 as YFSETQ. As DNA, the CDR3 is TGCGCCAGCAGCTTGGCCACGCTAGCGGGAGGCCACGAGCAGTACTTC. Amino acid sequence: CASSLATLAGGHEQYF.

This clonotype appeared a few times. V and J are TRBV12-3 or TRBV12-4 and TRBJ2-5; 8 nucleotides agree with TRBD2. The length of the CDR3 is 14 residues. The J segment lost 5 bases and the V segment lost 6 bases, leaving 8 bases of the junction unmatched. The DNA of the CDR3 is TGTGCCAGCAGGCCGGGGGGGTTCAGGGAGACCCAGTACTTC. Residues: CASRPGGFRETQYF.

This chain connects TRBV7-9 to TRBJ2-1, with TRBD2 matching 10 bases. Germline CDR1 SEHNR, CDR2 FQNEAQ (reference sequence). This CDR3 is 20 amino acids long. Trimming cost V 1 base and J 2 bases; bases outside gene matches: 14. The CDR3 sequence is CASSLGKYSGRTAPYNEQFF. CDR3 sequence (DNA): TGTGCCAGCAGCTTAGGAAAGTATAGCGGGAGGACTGCGCCCTACAATGAGCAGTTCTTC.

This clonotype was observed a few times. V usage is TRBV12-3 or TRBV12-4 and J usage is TRBJ1-1; TRBD1 matches 7 bases. The CDR3 sequence is 14 residues long. V lost 5 bases and J lost 0; bases outside the gene matches: 3. The CDR3 nucleotides read TGTGCCAGCAGTCGAGGGGGCTTGAACACTGAAGCTTTCTTT. Encoded protein: CASSRGGLNTEAFF.

This chain uses TRBV24-1 with TRBJ2-4; 7 bases align to TRBD1. V trimming: 3 bases; J trimming: 8 bases; junction bases outside the gene matches: 6. Germline CDR1 reads KGHDR; CDR2 reads SFDVKD. The CDR3 is made up of 14 amino acids. The CDR3 DNA sequence: TGTGCCACCAGTGATCTTCATGACAGGGACATTCAGTACTTC. Its protein is CATSDLHDRDIQYF.

The chain combines TRBV6-4 with TRBJ2-1; D unresolved. The germline V gene has CDR1 MRHNA and CDR2 SNTAGT. The germline V and J ends were trimmed by 2 bases and 0 bases, with 14 bases remaining between them. The CDR3 loop spans 17 amino acids. The CDR3 DNA is TGTGCCAGCAGTGACCCGAAGGCTCTGAGCTCCTACAATGAGCAGTTCTTC. Translated, it gives CASSDPKALSSYNEQFF.